The entry below describes one T cell receptor beta chain. Its antigen is undetermined. This entry is derived from a study of cytomegalovirus exposure and HLA in healthy donors. Findings and limits, study-wide: A few CMV-associated chains proved CMV antigen-specific in vitro. High specificity and sensitivity for cytomegalovirus status were reported for the classifier. Listed as cytomegalovirus-associated were 150 or so TCR beta chains.

Germline-derived CDR1 and CDR2 are SGHDT and YYEEEE. The V segment lost 4 bases and the J segment 5 bases; nucleotides outside the gene matches: 6. The CDR3 runs 14 residues. The method was immunoSEQ multiplex PCR; TCRdb's version includes in-frame clones alone and lacks a portion of them. The sample lists 110,000 or so clones; approximately 90% were seen once. This receptor was identified in a man younger than 35 in good health and CMV-seropositive. Sequenced material: PBMCs. The J gene is TRBJ2-5, the V gene TRBV5-6, with 9 nucleotides matching TRBD1. The CDR3 is CASSPGTGKETQYF. The CDR3 region has the DNA TGTGCCAGCAGCCCCGGGACAGGGAAGGAGACCCAGTACTTC.